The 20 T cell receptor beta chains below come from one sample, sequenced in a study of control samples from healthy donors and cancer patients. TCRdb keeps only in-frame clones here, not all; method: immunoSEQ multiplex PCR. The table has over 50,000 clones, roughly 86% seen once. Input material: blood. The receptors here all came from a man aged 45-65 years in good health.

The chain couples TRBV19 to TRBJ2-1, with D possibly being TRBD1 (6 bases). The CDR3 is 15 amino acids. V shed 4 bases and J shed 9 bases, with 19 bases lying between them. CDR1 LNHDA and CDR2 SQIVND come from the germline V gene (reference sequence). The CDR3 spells CASSTTRVGASEQFF. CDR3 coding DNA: TGTGCCAGTAGTACTACTCGGGTGGGGGCCAGTGAGCAGTTCTTC.

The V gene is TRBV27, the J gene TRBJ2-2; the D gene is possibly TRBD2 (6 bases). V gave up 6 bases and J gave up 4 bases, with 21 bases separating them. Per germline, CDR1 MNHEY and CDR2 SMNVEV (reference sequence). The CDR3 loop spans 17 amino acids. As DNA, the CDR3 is TGTGCCAGCAGAAACTCTCGGCGGGACCCACTCACCGGGGAGCTGTTTTTT. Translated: CASRNSRRDPLTGELFF.

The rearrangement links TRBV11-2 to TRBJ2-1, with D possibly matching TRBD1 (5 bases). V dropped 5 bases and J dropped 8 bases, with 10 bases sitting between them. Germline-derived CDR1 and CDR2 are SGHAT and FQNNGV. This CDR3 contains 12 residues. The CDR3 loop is CASSPGFDEQFF. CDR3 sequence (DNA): TGTGCCAGCAGCCCAGGGTTCGATGAGCAGTTCTTC.

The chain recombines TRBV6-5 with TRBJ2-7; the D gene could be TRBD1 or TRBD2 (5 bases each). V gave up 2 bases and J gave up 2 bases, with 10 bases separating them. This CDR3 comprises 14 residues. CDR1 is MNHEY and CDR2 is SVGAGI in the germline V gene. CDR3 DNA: TGTGCCAGCAGTTACGGGACCCCGCCCTACGAGCAGTACTTC. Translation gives CASSYGTPPYEQYF.

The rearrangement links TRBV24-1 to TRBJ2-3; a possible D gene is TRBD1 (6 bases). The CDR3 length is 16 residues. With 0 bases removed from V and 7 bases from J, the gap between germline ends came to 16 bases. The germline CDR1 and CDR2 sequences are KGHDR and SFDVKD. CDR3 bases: TGTGCCACCAGTGATTTGCAGGCAGGGGTAACGAATACGCAGTATTTT. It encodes CATSDLQAGVTNTQYF.

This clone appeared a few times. The CDR3 DNA reads TGTGCCACCAGCAGAAAAGCGGGAGGGCCTTTTGAGCAGTTCTTC. Its translation is CATSRKAGGPFEQFF. The rearrangement uses TRBV15 and TRBJ2-1, with TRBD2 identical over 10 bases. Trimming at V came to 2 bases and at J to 9 bases, leaving 7 bases not matched to a gene. The CDR3 spans 15 residues. Germline CDR1 LNHNV, CDR2 YYDKDF (reference sequence).

This chain's CDR3 is CASSYSETSGTDTQYF. The CDR3 coding sequence is TGTGCCAGCAGTTACTCCGAGACTAGCGGCACAGATACGCAGTATTTT. The chain couples TRBV6-2 or TRBV6-3 to TRBJ2-3, with 8 bases that match TRBD2. J gave up 1 base and V 0 bases, and 3 bases lay outside the gene matches. The CDR3 extends over 16 amino acids. Germline-derived CDR1 and CDR2 are MNHEY and SVGEGT.

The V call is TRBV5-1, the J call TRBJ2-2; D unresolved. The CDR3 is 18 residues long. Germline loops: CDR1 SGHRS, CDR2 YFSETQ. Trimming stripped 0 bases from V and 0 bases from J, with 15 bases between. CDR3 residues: CASSLGFGDLANTGELFF. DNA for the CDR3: TGCGCCAGCAGCTTGGGGTTTGGAGACCTCGCGAACACCGGGGAGCTGTTTTTT.

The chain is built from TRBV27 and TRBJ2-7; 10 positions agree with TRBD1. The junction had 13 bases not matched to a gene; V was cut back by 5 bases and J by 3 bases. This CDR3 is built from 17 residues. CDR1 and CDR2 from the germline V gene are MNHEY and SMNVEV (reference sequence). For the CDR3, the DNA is TGTGCCAGCAGTCGCGCCGGGGGGACAGGGGAGGGCTACGAGCAGTACTTC. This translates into CASSRAGGTGEGYEQYF.

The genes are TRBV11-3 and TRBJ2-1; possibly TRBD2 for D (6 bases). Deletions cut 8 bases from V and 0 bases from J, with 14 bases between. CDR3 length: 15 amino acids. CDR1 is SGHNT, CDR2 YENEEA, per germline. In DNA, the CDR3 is TGTGCCAGCGTCAGGGTAGCGGCCTCCTACAATGAGCAGTTCTTC. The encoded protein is CASVRVAASYNEQFF.

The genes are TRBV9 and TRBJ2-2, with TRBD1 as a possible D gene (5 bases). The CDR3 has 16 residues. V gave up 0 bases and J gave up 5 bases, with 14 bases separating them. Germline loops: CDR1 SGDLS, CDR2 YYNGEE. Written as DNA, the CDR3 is TGTGCCAGCAGCGTAGCTTGGTTCCAGGGAACCGGGGAGCTGTTTTTT. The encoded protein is CASSVAWFQGTGELFF.

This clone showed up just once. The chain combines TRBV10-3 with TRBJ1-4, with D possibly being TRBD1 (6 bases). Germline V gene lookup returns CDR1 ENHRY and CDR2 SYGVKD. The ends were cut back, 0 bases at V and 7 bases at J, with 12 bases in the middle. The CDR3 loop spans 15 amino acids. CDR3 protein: CAISESGGLSEKLFF. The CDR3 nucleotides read TGTGCCATCAGTGAGTCGGGGGGGCTCTCTGAAAAACTGTTTTTT.

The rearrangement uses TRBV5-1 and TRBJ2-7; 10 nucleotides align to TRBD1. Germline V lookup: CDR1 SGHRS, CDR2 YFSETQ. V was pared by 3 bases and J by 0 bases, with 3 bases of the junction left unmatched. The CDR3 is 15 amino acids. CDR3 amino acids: CASSWGTGVSYEQYF. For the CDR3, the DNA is TGCGCCAGCAGCTGGGGGACAGGGGTCTCCTACGAGCAGTACTTC.

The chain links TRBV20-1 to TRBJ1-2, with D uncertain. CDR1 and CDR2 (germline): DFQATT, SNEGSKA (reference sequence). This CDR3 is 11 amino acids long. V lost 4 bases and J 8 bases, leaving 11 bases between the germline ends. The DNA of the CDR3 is TGCAGTGCTAAGGATGGACCCGGCTACACCTTC. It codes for CSAKDGPGYTF.

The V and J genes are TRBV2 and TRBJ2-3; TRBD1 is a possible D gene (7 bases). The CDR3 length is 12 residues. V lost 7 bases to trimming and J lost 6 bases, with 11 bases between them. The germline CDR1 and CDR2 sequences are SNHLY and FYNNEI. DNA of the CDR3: TGTGCCAGCAAGCAGGGGGGCGATACGCAGTATTTT. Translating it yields CASKQGGDTQYF.

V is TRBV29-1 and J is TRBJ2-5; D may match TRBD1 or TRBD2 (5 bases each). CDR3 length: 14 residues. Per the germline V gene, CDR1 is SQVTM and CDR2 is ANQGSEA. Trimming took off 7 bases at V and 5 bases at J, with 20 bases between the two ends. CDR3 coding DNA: TGCAGCGACGCCGGGACGACAAACATGGAGACCCAGTACTTC. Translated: CSDAGTTNMETQYF.

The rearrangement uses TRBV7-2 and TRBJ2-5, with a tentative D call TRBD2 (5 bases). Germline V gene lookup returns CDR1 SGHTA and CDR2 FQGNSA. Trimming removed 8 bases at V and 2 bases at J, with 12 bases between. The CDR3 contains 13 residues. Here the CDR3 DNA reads TGTGCCAGCGCGGGCCGTCGGCAAGAGACCCAGTACTTC. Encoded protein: CASAGRRQETQYF.

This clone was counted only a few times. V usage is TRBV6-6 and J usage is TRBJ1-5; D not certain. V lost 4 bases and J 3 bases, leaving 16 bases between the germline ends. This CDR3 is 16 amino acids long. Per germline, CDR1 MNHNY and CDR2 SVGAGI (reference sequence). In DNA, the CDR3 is TGTGCCAGCAGTTTTCGGCAGCCGCAATTCAATCAGCCCCAGCATTTT. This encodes CASSFRQPQFNQPQHF.

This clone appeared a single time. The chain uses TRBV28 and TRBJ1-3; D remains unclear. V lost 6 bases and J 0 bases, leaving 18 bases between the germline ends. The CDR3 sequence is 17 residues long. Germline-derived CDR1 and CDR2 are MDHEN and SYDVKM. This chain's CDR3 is CASRLSPGGGSGNTIYF. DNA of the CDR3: TGTGCCAGCAGATTAAGCCCCGGCGGCGGCTCTGGAAACACCATATATTTT.

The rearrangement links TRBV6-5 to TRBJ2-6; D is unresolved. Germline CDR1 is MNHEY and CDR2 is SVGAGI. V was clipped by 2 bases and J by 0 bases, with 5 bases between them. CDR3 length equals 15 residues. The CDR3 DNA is TGTGCCAGCAGTTACGAGGCCTCTGGGGCCAACGTCCTGACTTTC. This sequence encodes CASSYEASGANVLTF.